This is a list of T cell receptor beta chains from one sample in a study of blood T cells in healthy people across ages. MiXCR, applied by TCRdb to the 5' RACE reads, yields one record per CDR3 protein. The data contain around 520,000 distinct CDR3 sequences, about 25% of them singletons. This sample also appeared in a second study, on T cells of mothers and their children.

Sequencing was carried out using blood. Receptor source: a boy between 2 and 10 years old in good health. Both conserved end residues are trimmed from each CDR3. Each record gives: V gene, J gene, CDR3 protein.

>TRBV10-2|TRBJ2-7
ASSETATYEQY
>TRBV29-1|TRBJ2-3
SVDPVGGRSDTQY
>TRBV4-3|TRBJ2-3
ASSQDRVLERDTQY
>TRBV29-1|TRBJ1-1
SVVGVEAF
>TRBV20-1|TRBJ2-7
SASPGQGSNEQY
>TRBV5-1|TRBJ2-2
ASSRTGDGELF
>TRBV6-2/TRBV6-3|-
ASTSTRQGTYEQY
>TRBV5-6|TRBJ2-3
ASRGSVSTDTQY
>TRBV3-1|TRBJ1-5
ASNIGGVGQPQH
>TRBV7-9|TRBJ2-5
ASSLFEGGYRETQY
>TRBV20-1|TRBJ1-1
SAIRGQGEAF
>TRBV7-9|TRBJ2-1
ASSLAMLANEQF
>TRBV20-1|TRBJ2-7
SARDGGREQY
>TRBV7-9|TRBJ2-7
ASSLGTDRANEQY
>TRBV28|TRBJ2-5
ASSPQDLQETQY
>TRBV2|TRBJ1-2
ASSEDGNAAGYT
>TRBV9|TRBJ2-2
ASSPPVGVGENTGELF
>TRBV20-1|-
SADSGLALNEQF
>TRBV12-3/TRBV12-4|TRBJ2-7
ASSLGGGTYEQY
>TRBV20-1|TRBJ2-4
SASGGLAKNIQY
>TRBV5-5|TRBJ2-1
ASSAGPDRYNEQF
>TRBV6-2/TRBV6-3|TRBJ2-2
ASRIPGSTGELF
>TRBV7-2|TRBJ2-3
ASSLRFAAGGPTDTQY
>TRBV7-2|TRBJ1-1
ASTRTGSSTEAF
>TRBV12-3/TRBV12-4|TRBJ2-7
ASSPRVPYEQY
>TRBV11-2|TRBJ2-2
ASSLGYANTGELF
>TRBV7-2|TRBJ2-3
ASARGPYTDTQY
>TRBV12-5|TRBJ1-1
ASGLIRAGVREETEAF
>TRBV7-8|TRBJ1-2
ASSQGGTSGYT
>TRBV7-3|TRBJ1-2
ASSLSGQGKHYGYT
>TRBV10-3|TRBJ1-2
AISESVAGRNYGYT
>TRBV7-6|TRBJ2-7
ASSLNAGEIYEQY
>TRBV6-1|TRBJ2-2
ASSARTVNTGELF
>TRBV3-1|TRBJ2-2
ASSQAGGSNTGELF
>TRBV4-3|TRBJ2-2
ASSQMGNTGELF
>TRBV19|TRBJ2-3
ASRSSPTASTDTQY
>TRBV4-2|TRBJ1-2
ASSQEVGTGGDGYT
>TRBV19|TRBJ2-1
ASSISSGSPYNEQF